This TCR beta chain was documented in a study of Ad26.COV2.S vaccination and SARS-CoV-2 variants. Study as a whole: Enrolled in COV1001, the donor was in the Ad26.COV2.S trial arm, which received the vaccine.

Germline V lookup: CDR1 SGHNT, CDR2 YYREEE (reference sequence). The CDR3 contains 15 residues. V shed 3 bases and J shed 7 bases, with 20 bases lying between them. Regarding treatment: 15 to 20 received Ad26.COV2.S at low or high dose, single or two shots; about 5 received placebo; per-sample allocation not given. On day 63 after the first injection, vaccine and placebo recipients gave samples. Clones were sequenced by immunoSEQ multiplex PCR, and TCRdb holds only the in-frame ones, with some missing. Here the sample spans about 500,000 clones, about 88% being singletons. This chain joins TRBV5-4 and TRBJ2-7, with a weak D call TRBD2 (6 bases). Material: peripheral blood, obtained in a trial of Ad26.COV2.S vaccine versus placebo. The TCR comes from a person between 18 and 60 years old who received the Ad26.COV2.S COVID-19 vaccine or a placebo. The CDR3 nucleotides are TGTGCCAGCAGCTCCGGGGGTTTAGGGGTGGGAGAGCAGTACTTC. This translates into CASSSGGLGVGEQYF.